This entry describes one T cell receptor (beta chain). The antigen this receptor binds is unknown. Base qualities were left out, and no much larger clone turns up one base away. The immunoSEQ hsTCRB v3.0 assay was used at survey level resolution to sequence the TRB variable region. The target sequencing depth for TRB was roughly 40,000-55,000 T-cell genomes per sample. An Illumina MiSeq with a v3 150-cycle kit was used to sequence the pooled TRB libraries. On the study's bioinformatics: Repertoire analysis ran in R within a reproducible Nextflow workflow covering QC, data transformation and analysis. Custom analyses were implemented in LymphoSeq2, an R package for AIRR-Seq data exploration. A handful of samples that yielded fewer than 5000 total TRB sequences were excluded, so that fewer than 250 HIV repertoires were analyzed. Of the 188 retained HIV repertoires, some 60 were collected before and roughly 130 after ART initiation. Repertoires were downsampled to 5000 TRB nucleotide sequences, and summary statistics were averaged over 100 downsampling iterations. The analysis kept only TRB sequences whose CDR3 regions were at least seven amino acids long. A Shannon entropy-derived clonality score and the Gini coefficient were used to measure diversity. In repertoire networks, the top 5000 CDR3 amino acid sequences were linked whenever an edit distance of one separated two sequences. Antigen specificity groups and MHC restriction were predicted for TRB CDR3 amino acid sequences with GLIPH2. To flag known associations with CMV, EBV, HIV or tissue antigens, CDR3 amino acid sequences were compared against VDJdb and McPAS-TCR. Pre-ART, post-ART and control groups were compared with Wilcoxon signed-rank tests and Holm-Bonferroni correction. The table was pulled from immuneACCESS by TCRdb, which kept in-frame rearrangements only. Such tables lose some clones; where checked, under half of the loss comes from unresolved V genes, and the rest has no known cause. V, J and clone size derive from that table, while D and trimming were established from the DNA sequence. Present in this sample are tens of thousands of clones, 65% to 90% of which were seen just once. Together, the top ten hold around 4.4% of the sample.

This entry belongs to a study of long-term antiretroviral therapy in people with HIV (dated by TCRdb to 2022 to 2024). In terms of the full investigation: The earliest samples were collected roughly a decade before the 2015 WHO recommendation for immediate ART, at a time when ART was usually postponed until CD4 counts fell. A total of roughly 180 cryopreserved PBMC samples were contributed to the cohort by 30 adults with confirmed HIV infection, with samples collected serially over a mean of about 6 years (range 1-12). No cross-contamination during QIAcube processing was seen in test extractions of a monoclonal T-cell line run alongside around 34 polyclonal samples. This retrospective serial study examined whether starting ART and sustained HIV suppression were associated with changes in the composition and diversity of the TRB repertoire in peripheral blood. Eleven of the 30 participants with HIV were female.

From a lookup of the germline V gene, CDR1 and CDR2 are ENHRY and SYGVKD. The CDR3 sequence holds 15 residues, the cysteine and phenylalanine included. This entry keeps only the CDR3 DNA: 45 bases, framed from base 1. V is cut by 10 bases and J by 8 bases, and the space between the germline ends is 26 bases. To be included, a participant needed at least one PBMC sample from before ART initiation plus at least two post-ART samples. All participants with HIV were treated in the United States of America. Before DNA extraction, cryopreserved samples of about 1-10 million PBMC were thawed and washed. At the time of the earliest PBMC sample for each participant with HIV, ages ranged from about 23 to 60 years. Per participant, PBMC samples came from 1-4 timepoints prior to ART initiation and 2-8 timepoints following ART initiation, for a median of 7 samples. For every participant, serial HIV viral load, CD4+ T-cell count, ART history and demographic data were obtained. Using a Qiagen kit on a QIAcube, genomic DNA was extracted from unsorted PBMC, with samples processed in batches of 12.

Here is what the overall study found, with its caveats: Inferences about post-ART repertoire changes were limited because no data were available on ART adherence, viral resistance or therapy changes. HIV repertoires had narrower CDR3 length ranges than controls, and the network structure suggested an antigen-experienced repertoire that shifted only slightly toward naive after ART. Because cell numbers in pre-ART samples were limited, unsorted PBMC were profiled instead of sorted CD4+ and CD8+ T cells. Because PBMC availability was limited, only the TCR beta chain was sequenced, with no alpha chain pairing. Starting ART was linked to a significant rise in TRB diversity, yet even with long-term ART the diversity remained significantly lower than in transplant donor controls. Expanded TRB clones identified before ART initiation dominated the repertoire across all time points, though the dominance fluctuated and decreased in many PLHIV after ART. Samples dated from the mid-2000s to the late 2010s, and the ART regimens used may be less effective than current ones.

This clonotype was sampled from a man between 18 and 29 years old with HIV. The input for sequencing was unsorted PBMCs, taken around 3.3 years after starting antiretroviral therapy. The chain uses TRBV10-3 and TRBJ1-2; no confident D gene assignment can be made. The CDR3 reads CASQGAAGPSIGYTF. The DNA sequence is given as TGTGCCAGCCAAGGCGCCGCCGGACCTTCTATAGGCTACACCTTC.